This TCR beta chain was sequenced in a study of T cells after yellow fever vaccination. Overall study findings and caveats: Most primary-vaccination clones reappeared after the booster (around 95% CD4, roughly 88% CD8).

TCRdb re-called the 5' RACE reads through MiXCR, storing one row per CDR3 protein. The table has hundreds of thousands of distinct CDR3 sequences, about 17% seen once. Germline values: CDR1 LNHNV, CDR2 YYDKDF (reference sequence). The CDR3 extends over 16 amino acids. Trimming removed 5 bases from V and 0 bases from J; junction bases left unmatched: 3. About this clonotype itself: Its antigen is as yet unknown.

The sequence was collected from a man aged 18-30 years who received the YFV17D yellow fever vaccine. The rearrangement links TRBV15 to TRBJ2-6; 8 bases line up with TRBD1. The specimen was PBMCs, collected before the yellow fever booster vaccination. CDR3 sequence: CATSATGGSGANVLTF. In DNA form, the CDR3 reads TGTGCCACCAGCGCCACAGGGGGCTCTGGGGCCAACGTCCTGACTTTC.